Sequencing of this T cell receptor (beta chain) was carried out in a study of T cell repertoires in cytomegalovirus infection. The wider study: Evidence of both CMV infection and a matching HLA type came from public TCR beta signatures. General study findings and limits: Based on cumulative public TCR beta family frequency, carriers of CMV plus the relevant HLA were identified.

TCRdb redid the calling of the reads with MiXCR, one entry per CDR3 protein. The sample has some 400,000 distinct CDR3 sequences; 25% to 40% are singletons. V lost 6 bases, J lost 1 base, and 27 bases lay in between. CDR1 LNHDA and CDR2 SQIVND come from the germline V gene (reference sequence). The CDR3 contains 19 residues. A word on this clonotype: The antigen remains undetermined.

The sequence derives from a human donor in good health (CMV status not recorded). Some clones in this sample may be carry-over from other donors' samples. The sample was PBMCs. The chain uses TRBV19 and TRBJ1-1; D may be TRBD1 (6 bases). CDR3 protein: CASSSIFWPGDLWNTEAFF. The CDR3 coding sequence is TGTGCCAGTAGCAGTATATTTTGGCCAGGGGATCTATGGAACACTGAAGCTTTCTTT.